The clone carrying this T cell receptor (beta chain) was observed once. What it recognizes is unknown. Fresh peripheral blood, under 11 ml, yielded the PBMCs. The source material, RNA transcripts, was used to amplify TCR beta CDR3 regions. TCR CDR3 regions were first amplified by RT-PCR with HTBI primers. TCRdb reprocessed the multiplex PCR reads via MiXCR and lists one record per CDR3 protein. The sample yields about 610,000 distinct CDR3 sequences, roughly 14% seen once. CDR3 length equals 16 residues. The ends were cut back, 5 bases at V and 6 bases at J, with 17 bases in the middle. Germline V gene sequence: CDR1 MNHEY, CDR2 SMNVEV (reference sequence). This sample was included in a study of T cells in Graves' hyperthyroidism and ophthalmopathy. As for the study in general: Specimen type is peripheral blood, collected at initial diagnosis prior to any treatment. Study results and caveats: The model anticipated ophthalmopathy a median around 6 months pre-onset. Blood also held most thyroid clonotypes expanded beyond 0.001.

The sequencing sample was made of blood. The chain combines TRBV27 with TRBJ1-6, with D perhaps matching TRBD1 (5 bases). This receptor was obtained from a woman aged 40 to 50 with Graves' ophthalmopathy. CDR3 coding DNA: TGTGCCAGCAGTACCTCAGGGCCCGAGGGTAATTCACCCCTCCACTTT. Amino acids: CASSTSGPEGNSPLHF.